Presented here are 18 T cell receptor beta chains from one specimen sequenced in a study of CD8 T cells in ankylosing spondylitis (dated by TCRdb to the late 2010s). Which antigens these TCRs recognize remains unknown. Results the study describes overall, beyond this receptor: A TCR beta motif of about 8 highly homologous amino acid variants appeared characteristic of blood from ankylosing spondylitis patients.

The library was obtained by 5' RACE. The listed sequencing device is Illumina HiSeq 2500. Through fastp at Q25 and MiXCR, TCRdb rebuilt clones from the public reads, retaining in-frame beta chains. Each CDR3 protein gets just one entry, which takes the most common genes and DNA from the rows behind it. This sample holds about 220,000 distinct CDR3 sequences; about 6.7% were observed only once. Of the sample, over 12% is held by the ten largest clones. What was sequenced was blood, either unsorted or a sorted T cell fraction (not recorded which). Receptor source: a male donor with ankylosing spondylitis.

The V call is TRBV14, the J call TRBJ2-2; 9 bases are shared with TRBD2. The germline CDR1 and CDR2 sequences are SGHDN and FVKESK. The CDR3 length is 19 residues. The V and J ends lost 3 bases and 7 bases, in that order; junction bases with no gene match: 18. This CDR3 is CASSHRPPRLAAPGGELFF. CDR3 coding DNA: TGTGCCAGCAGCCATAGGCCTCCGAGACTAGCGGCCCCAGGCGGGGAGCTGTTTTTT.

The chain carries TRBV10-3 and TRBJ1-2; D gene unclear. Trimming left V 6 bases short and J 4 bases short, with 12 bases between. Germline values: CDR1 ENHRY, CDR2 SYGVKD. The CDR3 covers 13 residues. CDR3 DNA: TGTGCCATCAGGGACCCTGACGGCTATGGCTACACCTTC. Amino acids: CAIRDPDGYGYTF.

This clonotype showed up many times. The chain links TRBV20-1 to TRBJ1-2, with D hard to call. Germline-derived CDR1 and CDR2 are DFQATT and SNEGSKA (reference sequence). CDR3 length: 12 residues. Trimming took 2 bases from V and 4 from J, leaving 8 bases between them. CDR3 in amino acids: CSARWEIYGYTF. CDR3 nucleotide sequence: TGCAGTGCTAGATGGGAGATCTATGGCTACACCTTC.

This clonotype was seen many times. The chain recombines TRBV29-1 with TRBJ2-5; D remains unclear. CDR1 is SQVTM, CDR2 ANQGSEA, per germline. The CDR3 runs 15 residues. V was cut by 4 bases and J by 5 bases, with 20 bases left in between. DNA for the CDR3: TGCAGCGTTGTATCAATAAGGAAGGGAAGCGAGACCCAGTACTTC. Protein product: CSVVSIRKGSETQYF.

The sample holds many counts of this clonotype. The rearrangement uses TRBV20-1 and TRBJ1-1; the D is unclear. Trimming stripped 2 bases from V and 1 base from J, with 2 bases between. This CDR3 region has 11 residues. Germline CDR1 reads DFQATT; CDR2 reads SNEGSKA (reference sequence). The CDR3 sequence is CSARPNTEAFF. In nucleotides, the CDR3 is TGCAGTGCTAGACCGAACACTGAAGCTTTCTTT.

Ten or more counts support this clonotype. The V call is TRBV9, the J call TRBJ1-2; maybe TRBD1 (5 bases). This CDR3 region has 15 residues. Germline lookup yields CDR1 SGDLS and CDR2 YYNGEE. Trimming took 4 bases from V and 2 from J, leaving 15 bases between them. DNA of the CDR3: TGTGCCAGCAGCCTCGGGGGGGGACCCAACTATGGCTACACCTTC. Its protein is CASSLGGGPNYGYTF.

The chain combines TRBV6-4 with TRBJ1-2, with TRBD1 identical over 9 bases. Per germline, CDR1 MRHNA and CDR2 SNTAGT. Losses at the gene ends were 2 bases for V and 8 bases for J; bases not matched to a gene: 6. CDR3 length: 14 amino acids. The CDR3 here is CASSDPGTGNGYTF. The CDR3 region has the DNA TGTGCCAGCAGTGACCCCGGGACAGGGAACGGCTACACCTTC.

CDR3 sequence reads: CSARATRGAIGNEQFF. In DNA form, the CDR3 reads TGCAGTGCTAGGGCAACGCGGGGGGCTATTGGGAATGAGCAGTTCTTC. This chain connects TRBV20-1 to TRBJ2-1; 8 bases fit TRBD2. The length of the CDR3 is 16 residues. The junction had 14 bases not matched to a gene; V was cut back by 3 bases and J by 7 bases. CDR1 DFQATT and CDR2 SNEGSKA come from the germline V gene (reference sequence).

This clonotype was found many times. The rearrangement joins TRBV10-2 to TRBJ1-2; perhaps TRBD1 as D (5 bases). The CDR3 contains 15 residues. Germline lookup yields CDR1 WSHSY and CDR2 SAAADI. V lost 7 bases and J lost 0, with 15 bases in between. The DNA of the CDR3 is TGCGCCAGCACTCCTAGGGGAGGAACTAACTATGGCTACACCTTC. It yields the protein CASTPRGGTNYGYTF.

This clonotype was detected ten times or more. The V gene is TRBV4-3, the J gene TRBJ1-2; 8 bases are shared with TRBD1. Germline values: CDR1 LGHNA, CDR2 YSLEER. Trimming cost V 2 bases and J 9 bases; bases outside gene matches: 14. The CDR3 loop spans 16 amino acids. The CDR3 sequence: CASSQHRTGTRNSYTF. CDR3 sequence (DNA): TGCGCCAGCAGCCAACACCGGACAGGGACGAGAAATAGCTACACCTTC.

This clonotype showed up many times. The chain uses TRBV28 and TRBJ2-1; 8 bases line up with TRBD1. Unmatched junction bases numbered 7, after V lost 1 base and J lost 14 bases. Germline V gene lookup returns CDR1 MDHEN and CDR2 SYDVKM. The CDR3 has 13 amino acids. CDR3 in DNA: TGTGCCAGCAGTTTATCGGGACAGGAGGGCAAGTTCTTC. Protein: CASSLSGQEGKFF.

The rearrangement links TRBV30 to TRBJ2-7; D remains unclear. This CDR3 has 11 amino acids. Germline values: CDR1 GTSNPN, CDR2 SVGIG (reference sequence). Trimming shortened V by 0 bases and J by 7 bases, and 7 bases separated the two germline ends. The CDR3 nucleotides read TGTGCCTGGAGTGTGACCGTAGAGCAGTACTTC. Protein sequence: CAWSVTVEQYF.

The gene calls are TRBV4-3 and TRBJ2-1; D is unresolved. The CDR3 length is 16 residues. The V and J ends lost 0 bases and 5 bases respectively, with 14 bases between them. Germline assignment: CDR1 LGHNA and CDR2 YSLEER. The CDR3 DNA follows: TGCGCCAGCAGCCAAGATGGTCGGACGGATAACAATGAGCAGTTCTTC. Encoded protein: CASSQDGRTDNNEQFF.

This clonotype was seen many times. In nucleotides, the CDR3 is TGTGCCAGCAGTCCACTGGGCTACGAGCAGTACTTC. This codes for CASSPLGYEQYF. The chain joins TRBV7-9 to TRBJ2-7; unclear D gene. Germline lookup yields CDR1 SEHNR and CDR2 FQNEAQ (reference sequence). Trimming took off 6 bases at V and 3 bases at J, with 9 bases between the two ends. CDR3 length: 12 amino acids.

This clonotype was seen many times. The DNA of the CDR3 is TGCGCCAGCAGCCAGGAGAGGGATTTTAGCGGGAGGGAGACCGATACGCAGTATTTT. It is translated as CASSQERDFSGRETDTQYF. The gene calls are TRBV4-3 and TRBJ2-3; 11 bases map to TRBD2. The V and J ends lost 3 bases and 6 bases, in that order; junction bases with no gene match: 17. Looked up from germline, CDR1 is LGHNA and CDR2 is YSLEER. The CDR3 length is 19 residues.

The V call is TRBV19, the J call TRBJ2-2, with TRBD2 matching over 10 bases. V lost 9 bases to trimming and J lost 4 bases; unmatched junction nucleotides: 20. The germline V gene encodes CDR1 LNHDA and CDR2 SQIVND (reference sequence). There are 19 residues in the CDR3. CDR3 sequence: CASIIASGGAGGLTGELFF. The CDR3 coding sequence is TGTGCCAGCATCATAGCCTCCGGGGGAGCGGGAGGGCTCACCGGGGAGCTGTTTTTT.

This clonotype was recorded many times. The J gene is TRBJ2-3, the V gene TRBV7-9; 10 bases agree with TRBD1. Germline-derived CDR1 and CDR2 are SEHNR and FQNEAQ (reference sequence). The V gene end was trimmed by 4 bases and the J gene end by 5 bases; junction bases not matched to a gene: 9. The CDR3 covers 16 residues. CDR3 in amino acids: CASSSPGQGLVDTQYF. The CDR3 DNA sequence: TGTGCCAGCAGCTCCCCGGGACAGGGGTTGGTAGATACGCAGTATTTT.

The chain joins TRBV9 to TRBJ2-1; 12 bases map to TRBD2. V trimming: 4 bases; J trimming: 3 bases; junction bases outside the gene matches: 17. The CDR3 covers 20 residues. Looked up from germline, CDR1 is SGDLS and CDR2 is YYNGEE. The CDR3 bases are TGTGCCAGCAGCCCACATCAAACAGTATGGACTAGCGGGGTCTACAATGAGCAGTTCTTC. Residues: CASSPHQTVWTSGVYNEQFF.